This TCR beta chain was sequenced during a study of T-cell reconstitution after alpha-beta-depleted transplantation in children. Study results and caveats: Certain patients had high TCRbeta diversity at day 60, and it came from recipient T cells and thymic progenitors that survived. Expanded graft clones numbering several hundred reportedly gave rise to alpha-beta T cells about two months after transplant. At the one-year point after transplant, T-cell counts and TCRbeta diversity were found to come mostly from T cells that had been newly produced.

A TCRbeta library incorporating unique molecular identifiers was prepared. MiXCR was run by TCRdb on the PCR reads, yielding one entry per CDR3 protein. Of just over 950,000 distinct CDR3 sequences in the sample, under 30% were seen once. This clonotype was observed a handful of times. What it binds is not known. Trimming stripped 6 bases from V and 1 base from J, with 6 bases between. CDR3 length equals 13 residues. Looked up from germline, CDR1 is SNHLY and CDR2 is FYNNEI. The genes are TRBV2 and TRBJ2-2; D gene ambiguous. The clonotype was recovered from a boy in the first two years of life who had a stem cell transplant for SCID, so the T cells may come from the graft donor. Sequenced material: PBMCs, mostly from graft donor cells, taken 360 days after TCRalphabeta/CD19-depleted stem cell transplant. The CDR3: CASRTRNTGELFF. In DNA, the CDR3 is TGTGCCAGCAGGACACGGAACACCGGGGAGCTGTTTTTT.